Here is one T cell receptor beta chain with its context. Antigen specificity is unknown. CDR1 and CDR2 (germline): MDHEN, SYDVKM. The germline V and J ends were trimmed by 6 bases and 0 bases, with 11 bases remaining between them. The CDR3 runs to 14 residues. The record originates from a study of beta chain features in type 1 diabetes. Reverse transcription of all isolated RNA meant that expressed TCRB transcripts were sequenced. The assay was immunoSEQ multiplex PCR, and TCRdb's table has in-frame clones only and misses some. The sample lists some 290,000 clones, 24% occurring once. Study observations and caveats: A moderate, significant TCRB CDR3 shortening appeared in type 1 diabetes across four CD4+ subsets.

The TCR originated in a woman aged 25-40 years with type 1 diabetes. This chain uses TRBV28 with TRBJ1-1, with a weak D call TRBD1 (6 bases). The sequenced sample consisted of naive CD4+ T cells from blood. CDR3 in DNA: TGTGCCAGCAGACTCGGGACAATGAACACTGAAGCTTTCTTT. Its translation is CASRLGTMNTEAFF.